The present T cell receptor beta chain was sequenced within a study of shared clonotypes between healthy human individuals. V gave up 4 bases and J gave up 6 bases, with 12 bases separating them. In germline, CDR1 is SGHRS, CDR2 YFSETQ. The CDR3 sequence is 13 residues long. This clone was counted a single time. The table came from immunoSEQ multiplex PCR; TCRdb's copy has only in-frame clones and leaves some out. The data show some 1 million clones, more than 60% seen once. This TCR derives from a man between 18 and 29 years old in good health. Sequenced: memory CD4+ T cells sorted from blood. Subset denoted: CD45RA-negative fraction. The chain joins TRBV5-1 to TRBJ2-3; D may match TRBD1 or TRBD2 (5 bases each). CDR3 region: CASSPGWGDTQYF. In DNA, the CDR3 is TGCGCCAGCAGCCCGGGTTGGGGGGATACGCAGTATTTT.